This is a list of T cell receptor beta chains from one sample in a study of blood T cells in healthy people across ages. Via MiXCR, TCRdb re-called the 5' RACE reads, giving one row per CDR3 protein. The sample yields over 1,300,000 distinct CDR3 sequences, roughly 59% seen once. Sequencing input: blood. Receptors originate from a man aged 18 to 30 in good health. The CDR3 runs from the conserved cysteine through the conserved F or W. A D gene is named only where the DNA matches it firmly. Where a row states a size, it is once, few, many or the class of an expanded clone; other rows omit it.

clone size,J gene,V gene,D gene,CDR3 protein,CDR3 DNA
few,TRBJ2-1,TRBV29-1,NA,CSFQPTYNEQFF,TGCAGCTTTCAACCCACGTACAATGAGCAGTTCTTC
many,TRBJ1-5,TRBV4-3,NA,CASSLSWGSQPQHF,TGCGCCAGCAGCCTCTCATGGGGAAGTCAGCCCCAGCATTTT
NA,TRBJ2-6,TRBV20-1,NA,CSAGLSGANVLTF,TGCAGTGCTGGGCTCTCTGGGGCCAACGTCCTGACTTTC
NA,TRBJ2-5,TRBV29-1,NA,CSVEVTGTQETQYF,TGCAGCGTTGAGGTAACAGGGACCCAAGAGACCCAGTACTTC
NA,TRBJ2-5,TRBV18,NA,CASGEDVQETQYF,TGTGCCAGCGGCGAGGACGTACAAGAGACCCAGTACTTC
NA,TRBJ2-6,TRBV9,NA,CASSVAPRDPSGANVLTF,TGTGCCAGCAGCGTAGCCCCCAGGGACCCATCTGGGGCCAACGTCCTGACTTTC
NA,TRBJ2-7,TRBV15,TRBD2,CATSRVGGTEQYF,TGTGCCACCAGCAGAGTGGGGGGGACCGAGCAGTACTTC
NA,TRBJ2-4,TRBV6-5,NA,CASSYGGEAKNIQYF,TGTGCCAGCAGTTACGGCGGGGAAGCCAAAAACATTCAGTACTTC
NA,TRBJ1-2,TRBV4-1,NA,CASSQDRSTRWYGYTF,TGCGCCAGCAGCCAAGATAGGAGCACACGGTGGTATGGCTACACCTTC
NA,TRBJ1-2,TRBV4-1,NA,CASSQDPGRSNYGYTF,TGCGCCAGCAGCCAAGATCCCGGACGGAGTAACTATGGCTACACCTTC
NA,TRBJ2-7,TRBV4-1,NA,CASSQEYGGYEQYF,TGCGCCAGCAGCCAAGAGTACGGGGGCTACGAGCAGTACTTC
NA,TRBJ2-7,TRBV3-1,NA,CAARVGDEQYF,TGTGCCGCCAGGGTTGGGGATGAGCAGTACTTC
NA,TRBJ2-7,TRBV10-3,NA,CAISQGSPYEQYF,TGTGCCATCAGCCAGGGTTCCCCCTACGAGCAGTACTTC
few,TRBJ1-2,TRBV7-2,TRBD1,CASSLSGRGNYGYTF,TGTGCCAGCAGCTTAAGCGGCAGGGGGAATTATGGCTACACCTTC
few,TRBJ2-5,TRBV15,NA,CATSRVLSQETQYF,TGTGCCACCAGCAGAGTTCTGTCCCAAGAGACCCAGTACTTC
NA,TRBJ1-1,TRBV27,NA,CASSVLGAPEAFF,TGTGCCAGCAGTGTTCTTGGGGCCCCTGAAGCTTTCTTT